Each of the 20 T cell receptor beta chains below was sequenced from the same sample in a study of spatial heterogeneity in lung cancer. TCRdb re-analysed the 5' RACE reads in MiXCR, keeping a single row per CDR3 protein. The profile covers about 42,000 distinct CDR3 sequences, with over 6.5% appearing a single time and 40% to 45% taken by the ten largest. Time point denoted: sample taken at primary tumor resection. The starting material was PBMCs, obtained at surgery. Receptors were obtained from a female donor with early-stage non-small cell lung cancer.

This clonotype was counted between two and nine times. V usage is TRBV6-1 and J usage is TRBJ2-1; D assignment may be TRBD1 or TRBD2 (7 bases each). Trimming left V 6 bases short and J 2 bases short, with 17 bases between. The CDR3 consists of 16 residues. Per germline, CDR1 MNHNS and CDR2 SASEGT. CDR3 region: CASRESTGRAYNEQFF. In nucleotides, the CDR3 is TGTGCCAGCAGGGAGTCGACAGGGAGGGCCTACAATGAGCAGTTCTTC.

At least ten counts were recorded for this clonotype. The J gene is TRBJ2-3, the V gene TRBV5-6; D not resolved. Germline V gives CDR1 SGHDT, CDR2 YYEEEE. The CDR3 has 12 amino acids. V was cut by 4 bases and J by 9 bases, with 12 bases left in between. The CDR3 DNA sequence: TGTGCCAGCAGCCCTAGATCAAGAACGCAGTATTTT. This sequence encodes CASSPRSRTQYF. Supplemented by reference TRBV5-6 and TRBJ2-3, the full variable domain reads DAGVTQSPTHLIKTRGQQVTLRCSPKSGHDTVSWYQQALGQGPQFIFQYYEEEERQRGNFPDRFSGHQFPNYSSELNVNALLLGDSALYLCASSPRSRTQYFGPGTRLTVL.

The J gene is TRBJ2-3, the V gene TRBV28, with D maybe TRBD1 (5 bases). The CDR3 sequence is 11 residues long. V lost 10 bases and J lost 7, with 12 bases in between. Germline CDR1 MDHEN, CDR2 SYDVKM. CDR3 loop: CAITNRNTQYF. The CDR3 DNA reads TGTGCCATTACAAACAGGAATACGCAGTATTTT.

The V and J genes are TRBV3-1 and TRBJ1-2; possible D gene TRBD1, 5 bases. The ends were cut back, 4 bases at V and 4 bases at J, with 13 bases in the middle. The germline gives CDR1 LGHDT, CDR2 YNNKEL (reference sequence). The CDR3 contains 14 residues. CDR3 sequence reads: CASSPTPGSYGYTF. DNA for the CDR3: TGTGCCAGCAGCCCGACCCCAGGGAGCTATGGCTACACCTTC.

Comments on this clonotype: This may be a read error: a much more frequent sequence differs by one nucleotide. The chain recombines TRBV5-1 with TRBJ2-3; D gene ambiguous. The CDR3 contains 14 residues. Germline V CDR1 and CDR2: SGHRS, YFSETQ. The CDR3 sequence: CASSLSLSTETQYF. The CDR3 DNA follows: TGCGCCAGCAGCTTGAGTCTTAGCACAGAAACGCAGTATTTT.

There are a few counts of this clonotype. The CDR3 is CSAKDRGYTQYF. In nucleotides, the CDR3 is TGCAGTGCCAAGGACAGGGGATATACGCAGTATTTT. The chain is built from TRBV20-1 and TRBJ2-3; 9 nucleotides match TRBD1. This CDR3 is 12 amino acids long. Germline trimming cut 6 bases from V and 7 bases from J; bases unmatched to any gene: 5. The germline V gene encodes CDR1 DFQATT and CDR2 SNEGSKA (reference sequence).

This clonotype occurred many times. CDR3 nucleotides: TGTGCCAGCACCCATGGTTGGGATGGCTACACCTTC. The encoded protein is CASTHGWDGYTF. J is TRBJ1-2 and V is TRBV12-3 or TRBV12-4; D unresolved. Trimming took off 7 bases at V and 6 bases at J, with 12 bases between the two ends. The CDR3 extends over 12 amino acids.

This clonotype was detected only a few times. The V and J genes are TRBV18 and TRBJ2-7; D not certain. The CDR3 sequence is 12 residues long. V was trimmed by 2 bases and J by 2 bases, leaving 4 bases between them. The germline CDR1 and CDR2 sequences are KGHSH and LQKENI. CDR3 nucleotide sequence: TGTGCCAGCTCACCAGACACCTACGAGCAGTACTTC. Its translation is CASSPDTYEQYF.

The chain recombines TRBV19 with TRBJ1-5; possible D gene TRBD1, 5 bases. CDR3 size: 14 residues. V was trimmed by 7 bases and J by 6 bases, leaving 16 bases between them. Germline CDR1 is LNHDA and CDR2 is SQIVND (reference sequence). CDR3 loop: CASTRDGLGQPQHF. For the CDR3, the DNA is TGTGCCAGTACCAGGGACGGCTTGGGTCAGCCCCAGCATTTT.

The gene calls are TRBV10-3 and TRBJ1-1, with D hard to call. Trimming took off 5 bases at V and 1 base at J, with 17 bases between the two ends. Germline V gene lookup returns CDR1 ENHRY and CDR2 SYGVKD. The CDR3 is 16 amino acids. CDR3 bases: TGTGCCATCAGTCCGAGGTCTGGGCTCGAGAACACTGAAGCTTTCTTT. It yields the protein CAISPRSGLENTEAFF.

The rearrangement links TRBV6-1 to TRBJ2-7; weak D call: TRBD2 (5 bases). The germline V and J ends were trimmed by 0 bases and 13 bases, with 13 bases remaining between them. This CDR3 has 12 amino acids. Germline-derived CDR1 and CDR2 are MNHNS and SASEGT. The CDR3 nucleotides read TGTGCCAGCAGTGAAGCGGATAGCGTCTGTTACTTC. Amino acids: CASSEADSVCYF.

In its sample, this clonotype was seen many times. This chain connects TRBV6-1 to TRBJ1-4; tentative D call: TRBD1 (5 bases). Germline V gives CDR1 MNHNS, CDR2 SASEGT. The CDR3 is 14 residues long. Trimming shortened V by 6 bases and J by 4 bases, and 12 bases separated the two germline ends. CDR3 loop: CASRSGRNNEKLFF. The DNA for the CDR3 is TGTGCCAGCAGATCAGGGAGAAATAATGAAAAACTGTTTTTT.

Many counts were recorded for this clonotype. The chain uses TRBV9 and TRBJ1-4; a possible D gene is TRBD1 (5 bases). The CDR3 is 17 amino acids. V was shortened by 4 bases and J by 6 bases, with 22 bases between the two germline ends. Germline CDR1 SGDLS, CDR2 YYNGEE. The CDR3 DNA sequence: TGTGCCAGCAGCCCCGACCCGGGGGAACCCGGGGATGAAAAACTGTTTTTT. Translation: CASSPDPGEPGDEKLFF.

This chain uses TRBV18 with TRBJ2-5; no clear D. This CDR3 spans 13 amino acids. CDR1 is KGHSH, CDR2 LQKENI, per germline. Trimming shortened V by 2 bases and J by 2 bases, and 6 bases separated the two germline ends. CDR3 loop: CASSPGFQETQYF. CDR3 nucleotide sequence: TGTGCCAGCTCACCAGGGTTTCAAGAGACCCAGTACTTC.

As regards this clonotype: A single base separates this from a much larger clone, so it may be a read error. The V and J genes are TRBV20-1 and TRBJ1-1; D possibly corresponds to TRBD1 (6 bases). Trimming took 5 bases from V and 1 from J, leaving 11 bases between them. Germline V lookup: CDR1 DFQATT, CDR2 SNEGSKA (reference sequence). The CDR3 is 13 amino acids. The CDR3 is CSAGGVENTEAFF. CDR3 sequence (DNA): TGCAGTGCTGGGGGCGTCGAGAACACTGAAGCTTTCTTT.

This clonotype came up many times. This chain connects TRBV12-3 or TRBV12-4 to TRBJ1-1, with 10 bases matching TRBD1. The CDR3 loop spans 15 amino acids. Trimming cost V 5 bases and J 5 bases; bases outside gene matches: 8. CDR3 amino acids: CASSPDRGQGTEAFF. The CDR3 region has the DNA TGTGCCAGCAGTCCCGACAGGGGGCAGGGGACTGAAGCTTTCTTT.

This clonotype was counted ten times or more. The V call is TRBV6-6, the J call TRBJ1-1; unclear D gene. CDR1 MNHNY and CDR2 SVGAGI come from the germline V gene (reference sequence). V gave up 0 bases and J gave up 4 bases, with 12 bases separating them. This CDR3 contains 15 residues. CDR3 nucleotide sequence: TGTGCCAGCAGTTACTCCGGGTTATCTGGCACTGAAGCTTTCTTT. Its translation is CASSYSGLSGTEAFF.

This clonotype was observed at least ten times. The chain links TRBV6-2 or TRBV6-3 to TRBJ1-5, with 7 bases aligning to TRBD1. Germline V gives CDR1 MNHEY, CDR2 SVGEGT. The CDR3 covers 14 residues. V was pared by 5 bases and J by 8 bases, with 9 bases of the junction left unmatched. CDR3 in amino acids: CASSNDRERKPQHF. The CDR3 nucleotides read TGTGCCAGCAGTAACGACAGGGAAAGAAAGCCCCAGCATTTT.

The V gene is TRBV5-1, the J gene TRBJ2-3; D may be TRBD2 (6 bases). The CDR3 runs 14 residues. V shed 0 bases and J shed 4 bases, with 9 bases lying between them. Germline V lookup: CDR1 SGHRS, CDR2 YFSETQ. The CDR3 DNA sequence: TGCGCCAGCAGCTTGGCCCTAGCGTCAGATACGCAGTATTTT. This sequence encodes CASSLALASDTQYF.

This clonotype was counted ten times or more. The chain has TRBV13 and TRBJ2-5; 7 bases are shared with TRBD2. The CDR3 is made up of 15 amino acids. CDR1 is PRHDT, CDR2 FYEKMQ, per germline (reference sequence). V dropped 3 bases and J dropped 1; count of bases not matched to a gene: 5. The CDR3 loop is CASSFPSGGQETQYF. Written as DNA, the CDR3 is TGTGCCAGCAGCTTCCCCTCGGGGGGCCAAGAGACCCAGTACTTC.